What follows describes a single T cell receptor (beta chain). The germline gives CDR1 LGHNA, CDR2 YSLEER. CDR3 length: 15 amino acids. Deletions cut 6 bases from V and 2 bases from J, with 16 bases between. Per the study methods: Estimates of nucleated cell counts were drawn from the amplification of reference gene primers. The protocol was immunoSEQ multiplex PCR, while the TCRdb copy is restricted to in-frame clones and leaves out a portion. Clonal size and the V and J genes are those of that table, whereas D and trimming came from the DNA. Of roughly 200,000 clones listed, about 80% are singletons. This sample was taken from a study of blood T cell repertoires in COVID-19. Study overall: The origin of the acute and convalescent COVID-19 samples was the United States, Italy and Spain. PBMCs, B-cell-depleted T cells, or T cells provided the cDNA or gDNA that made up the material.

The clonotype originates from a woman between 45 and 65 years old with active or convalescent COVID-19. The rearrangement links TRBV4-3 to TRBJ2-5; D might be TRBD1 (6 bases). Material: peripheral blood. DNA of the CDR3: TGCGCCAGCAGTCCCTCCAGGGGCGGGCAAGAGACCCAGTACTTC. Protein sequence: CASSPSRGGQETQYF.